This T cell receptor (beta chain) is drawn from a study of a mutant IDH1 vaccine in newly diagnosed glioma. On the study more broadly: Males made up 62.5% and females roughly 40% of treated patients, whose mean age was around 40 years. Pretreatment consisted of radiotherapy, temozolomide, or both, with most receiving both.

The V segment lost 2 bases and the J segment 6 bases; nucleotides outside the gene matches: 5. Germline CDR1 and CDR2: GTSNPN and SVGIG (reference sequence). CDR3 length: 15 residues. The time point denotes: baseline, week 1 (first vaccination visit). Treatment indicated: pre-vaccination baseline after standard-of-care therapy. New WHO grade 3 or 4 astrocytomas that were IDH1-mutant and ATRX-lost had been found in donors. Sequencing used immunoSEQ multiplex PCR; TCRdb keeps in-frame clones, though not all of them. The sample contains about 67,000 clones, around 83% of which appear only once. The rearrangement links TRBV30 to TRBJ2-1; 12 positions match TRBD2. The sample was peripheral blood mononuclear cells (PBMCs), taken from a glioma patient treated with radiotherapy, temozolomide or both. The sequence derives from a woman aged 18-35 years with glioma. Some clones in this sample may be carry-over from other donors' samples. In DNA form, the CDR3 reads TGTGCCTGGAGTAGGACTAGCGGGAAAGGCAATGAGCAGTTCTTC. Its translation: CAWSRTSGKGNEQFF.